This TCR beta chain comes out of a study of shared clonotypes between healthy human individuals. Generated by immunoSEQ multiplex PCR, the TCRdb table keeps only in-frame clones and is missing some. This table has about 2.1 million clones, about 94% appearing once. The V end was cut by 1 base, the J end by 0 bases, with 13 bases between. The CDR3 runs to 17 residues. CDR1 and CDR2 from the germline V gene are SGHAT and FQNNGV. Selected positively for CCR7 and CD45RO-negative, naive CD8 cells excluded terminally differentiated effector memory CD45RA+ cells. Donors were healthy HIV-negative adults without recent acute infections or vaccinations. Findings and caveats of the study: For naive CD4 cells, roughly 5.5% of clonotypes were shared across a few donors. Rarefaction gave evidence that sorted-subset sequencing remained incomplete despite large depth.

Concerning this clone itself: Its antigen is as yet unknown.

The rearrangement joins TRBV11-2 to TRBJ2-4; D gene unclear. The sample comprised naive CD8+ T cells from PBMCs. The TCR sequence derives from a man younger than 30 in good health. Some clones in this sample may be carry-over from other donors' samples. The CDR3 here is CASSLVTAGAAKNIQYF. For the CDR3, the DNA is TGTGCCAGCAGCTTAGTGACGGCTGGCGCAGCCAAAAACATTCAGTACTTC. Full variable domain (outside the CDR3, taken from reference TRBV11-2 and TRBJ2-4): EAGVAQSPRYKIIEKRQSVAFWCNPISGHATLYWYQQILGQGPKLLIQFQNNGVVDDSQLPKDRFSAERLKGVDSTLKIQPAKLEDSAVYLCASSLVTAGAAKNIQYFGAGTRLSVL.